The sequence of this TCR beta chain was determined in a study of control samples from healthy donors and cancer patients. This CDR3 contains 14 residues. Deletions cut 3 bases from V and 4 bases from J, with 12 bases between. Germline CDR1 and CDR2: MGHRA and YSYEKL. Sequenced by immunoSEQ multiplex PCR; TCRdb stores in-frame clones only, minus some. The profile shows some 7,300 clones, about 74% of them singletons. V and J are TRBV4-1 and TRBJ1-2, with D hard to call. The receptor was derived from a male donor with melanoma. Sequenced sample: formalin-fixed, paraffin-embedded tissue. CDR3: CASSQEGFGYGYTF. DNA for the CDR3: TGCGCCAGCAGCCAGGAAGGATTTGGCTATGGCTACACCTTC.